The 27 T cell receptor beta chains given below trace back to one sample, sequenced in a study of vaccination effects on CD4 cells after COVID-19. Only in-frame clones appear in the TCRdb table, and some are missing; sequencing was by immunoSEQ multiplex PCR. The table shows 35,000 to 45,000 clones, with roughly 72% occurring only once. Their cognate antigens are unknown. Under the ViraFEST assay, PBMC were stimulated with viral peptide pools so that antigen-specific CD4+ T cells expanded. Sequencing was performed afterwards. CD4+ T cells were isolated after less than 13 days of culture. Among the vaccine recipients, none had a prior SARS-CoV-2 infection, and nucleocapsid antibodies were negative. Sequencing was performed on CD4+ T cells from PBMCs cultured with SARS-CoV-2 spike peptides, taken before COVID-19 vaccination. The origin of the receptors is a human donor who received a COVID-19 vaccine.

The chain carries TRBV7-2 and TRBJ1-1; weak D call: TRBD1 (5 bases). With 3 bases removed from V and 0 bases from J, the gap between germline ends came to 8 bases. Germline-derived CDR1 and CDR2 are SGHTA and FQGNSA. The length of the CDR3 is 14 residues. The CDR3, as DNA: TGTGCCAGCAGCTTCGGGACCCTGAACACTGAAGCTTTCTTT. This translates into CASSFGTLNTEAFF.

The chain uses TRBV2 and TRBJ2-2; 9 bases fit TRBD1. The junction had 8 bases not matched to a gene; V was cut back by 5 bases and J by 1 base. The germline V gene has CDR1 SNHLY and CDR2 FYNNEI. The CDR3 contains 17 residues. CDR3: CASSRQGGGKNTGELFF. The CDR3 DNA reads as TGTGCCAGCAGTAGACAGGGGGGAGGGAAGAACACCGGGGAGCTGTTTTTT.

The chain is built from TRBV18 and TRBJ2-2; D is unclear. Germline CDR1 reads KGHSH; CDR2 reads LQKENI. Trimming removed 4 bases from V and 3 bases from J, with 9 bases in between. This CDR3 has 14 amino acids. The CDR3 protein is CASSLQLDTGELFF. DNA of the CDR3: TGTGCCAGCTCACTCCAGTTAGACACCGGGGAGCTGTTTTTT.

In its sample, this clone was seen once. The chain combines TRBV5-1 with TRBJ1-5; possibly TRBD1 for D (5 bases). The CDR3 sequence is 15 residues long. The V end lost 0 bases, the J end lost 0 bases, and 7 bases lay between the germline ends. Germline V gene data show CDR1 as SGHRS and CDR2 as YFSETQ. Here the CDR3 DNA reads TGCGCCAGCAGCTTGGGGGGGAGTAGCAATCAGCCCCAGCATTTT. Its translation is CASSLGGSSNQPQHF.

V usage is TRBV18 and J usage is TRBJ1-3; D uncertain. Germline CDR1 and CDR2: KGHSH and LQKENI. Trimming cost V 6 bases and J 0 bases, with 12 bases left between them. The CDR3 runs 15 residues. The CDR3 bases are TGTGCCAGCTCCCCTGGACTCTACTCTGGAAACACCATATATTTT. This encodes CASSPGLYSGNTIYF.

The chain employs TRBV6-5 and TRBJ1-6, with 9 bases matching TRBD1. V gave up 0 bases and J gave up 9 bases; unmatched junction bases: 6. This CDR3 is 16 amino acids long. In germline, CDR1 is MNHEY, CDR2 SVGAGI. This CDR3 reads CASSYSGGQGTSPLHF. The CDR3 DNA reads TGTGCCAGCAGTTACTCGGGGGGACAGGGTACTTCACCCCTCCACTTT.

Written as DNA, the CDR3 is TGTGCCAGCAGCGGCTTTCTGACAGACCAGCAAGGCTACACCTTC. This encodes CASSGFLTDQQGYTF. The chain uses TRBV14 and TRBJ1-2; a possible D gene is TRBD1 (5 bases). This CDR3 is built from 15 residues. Per germline, CDR1 SGHDN and CDR2 FVKESK. V gave up 5 bases and J gave up 8 bases, with 21 bases separating them.

This chain joins TRBV9 and TRBJ1-2, with D possibly being TRBD1 (6 bases). The V and J ends lost 3 bases and 6 bases respectively, with 21 bases between them. Per the germline V gene, CDR1 is SGDLS and CDR2 is YYNGEE. The CDR3 spans 16 residues. CDR3: CASSAGRDIAGHGYTF. The CDR3 bases are TGTGCCAGCAGCGCCGGCAGGGACATAGCGGGACATGGCTACACCTTC. The whole variable domain, filled in from reference TRBV9 and TRBJ1-2, reads DSGVTQTPKHLITATGQRVTLRCSPRSGDLSVYWYQQSLDQGLQFLIQYYNGEERAKGNILERFSAQQFPDLHSELNLSSLELGDSALYFCASSAGRDIAGHGYTFGSGTRLTVV.

The rearrangement links TRBV5-1 to TRBJ1-4; 8 nucleotides match TRBD1. Germline V gene lookup returns CDR1 SGHRS and CDR2 YFSETQ. The V gene end was trimmed by 0 bases and the J gene end by 6 bases; junction bases not matched to a gene: 7. The CDR3 is 16 amino acids. The CDR3 DNA sequence: TGCGCCAGCAGCTTGGGGCTGGGGACAGGCTATGAAAAACTGTTTTTT. It codes for CASSLGLGTGYEKLFF.

This sequence joins TRBV11-2 and TRBJ2-2; D gene ambiguous. Germline V gene sequence: CDR1 SGHAT, CDR2 FQNNGV. This CDR3 has 14 residues. The germline V and J ends were trimmed by 8 bases and 1 base, with 11 bases remaining between them. In nucleotides, the CDR3 is TGTGCCAGCTCCGCTTCTTGGAACACCGGGGAGCTGTTTTTT. Its translation: CASSASWNTGELFF.

V and J are TRBV19 and TRBJ2-3, with TRBD1 identical over 10 bases. This CDR3 region has 15 residues. V lost 9 bases, J lost 1 base, and 7 bases stayed unmatched. Germline CDR1 and CDR2: LNHDA and SQIVND (reference sequence). The CDR3 DNA follows: TGTGCCAGCCGTGACAGGGGGCGAGGCACAGATACGCAGTATTTT. The encoded protein is CASRDRGRGTDTQYF.

The chain recombines TRBV5-6 with TRBJ2-5; weak D call: TRBD1 (6 bases). There are 18 residues in the CDR3. V shed 0 bases and J shed 2 bases, with 20 bases lying between them. Germline CDR1 reads SGHDT; CDR2 reads YYEEEE. This CDR3 reads CASSLVGRGTENQETQYF. The CDR3 DNA sequence: TGTGCCAGCAGCTTGGTAGGCAGGGGAACAGAGAATCAAGAGACCCAGTACTTC.

V gene TRBV5-1 combines with J gene TRBJ2-5; TRBD2 is a possible D gene (5 bases). There are 15 residues in the CDR3. Deletions cut 0 bases from V and 2 bases from J, with 11 bases between. The germline CDR1 and CDR2 sequences are SGHRS and YFSETQ. CDR3 DNA: TGCGCCAGCAGCTTGGGGCCCACGGGGCAAGAGACCCAGTACTTC. As protein: CASSLGPTGQETQYF.

The genes are TRBV24-1 and TRBJ2-3; D not certain. CDR3 length equals 11 residues. CDR1 and CDR2 (germline): KGHDR, SFDVKD. V was shortened by 12 bases and J by 0 bases, with 6 bases between the two germline ends. The DNA for the CDR3 is TGTGCCGAGCCTAGCACAGATACGCAGTATTTT. It translates to CAEPSTDTQYF.

The gene calls are TRBV24-1 and TRBJ1-3; D not resolved. Germline loops: CDR1 KGHDR, CDR2 SFDVKD. The CDR3 has 13 residues. Trimming shortened V by 4 bases and J by 3 bases, and 6 bases separated the two germline ends. The CDR3 DNA sequence: TGTGCCACCAGTGACGCAGTTGGAAACACCATATATTTT. This codes for CATSDAVGNTIYF.

V usage is TRBV23-1 and J usage is TRBJ1-5, with D maybe TRBD1 (5 bases). TRBV23-1 qualifies as an ORF whose function is uncertain. Between the trimmed V and J ends, which lost 10 bases and 6 bases, there was a span of 13 bases. The CDR3 is made up of 12 amino acids. The CDR3 region has the DNA TGCGCCAACTGGCGGGGGTGTCAGCCCCAGCATTTT. Translation gives CANWRGCQPQHF.

The chain recombines TRBV15 with TRBJ1-4; D is ambiguous. Germline CDR1 is LNHNV and CDR2 is YYDKDF (reference sequence). V dropped 0 bases and J dropped 5 bases, with 7 bases sitting between them. This CDR3 has 14 amino acids. CDR3 protein: CATSREWQNEKLFF. The CDR3, as DNA: TGTGCCACCAGCAGAGAGTGGCAAAATGAAAAACTGTTTTTT.

The CDR3 sequence is CASSYSWTVNTEAFF. CDR3 nucleotides: TGTGCCAGCAGTTACTCGTGGACGGTGAACACTGAAGCTTTCTTT. This rearrangement joins TRBV6-5 to TRBJ1-1, with D unclear. Germline-derived CDR1 and CDR2 are MNHEY and SVGAGI. V was cut by 0 bases and J by 0 bases, with 8 bases left in between. The CDR3 contains 15 residues.

The rearrangement links TRBV29-1 to TRBJ1-2, with D tentatively TRBD1 (5 bases). Deletions cut 5 bases from V and 3 bases from J, with 19 bases between. The germline gives CDR1 SQVTM, CDR2 ANQGSEA. There are 15 residues in the CDR3. In nucleotides, the CDR3 is TGCAGCGTTCCAGCAATTTATCAGGGCTACTATGGCTACACCTTC. Protein product: CSVPAIYQGYYGYTF.

The rearrangement joins TRBV19 to TRBJ2-2; no definite D call. This CDR3 has 15 amino acids. Germline V gene lookup returns CDR1 LNHDA and CDR2 SQIVND (reference sequence). V was trimmed by 6 bases and J by 1 base, leaving 12 bases between them. In DNA, the CDR3 is TGTGCCAGTAGGTCGGCCGGCTTGAACACCGGGGAGCTGTTTTTT. This translates into CASRSAGLNTGELFF.

This chain connects TRBV2 to TRBJ2-7; no clear D gene. Germline CDR1 and CDR2: SNHLY and FYNNEI. The V end lost 2 bases, the J end lost 0 bases, and 5 bases lay between the germline ends. The CDR3 sequence is 13 residues long. In nucleotides, the CDR3 is TGTGCCAGCAGTGAATGGAGCTCCTACGAGCAGTACGTC. Protein sequence: CASSEWSSYEQYV.

The V and J genes are TRBV4-3 and TRBJ2-2; 9 bases match TRBD2. CDR1 and CDR2 (germline): LGHNA, YSLEER. The CDR3 sequence is 19 residues long. The V and J ends lost 2 bases and 7 bases, in that order; junction bases with no gene match: 17. The DNA for the CDR3 is TGCGCCAGCAGCCAACCCCTTGCCTCCTCCGGGACTAGCTACGGGGAGCTGTTTTTT. Encoded protein: CASSQPLASSGTSYGELFF.

With respect to this clone: The junction and the germline gene differ at one end; a read error may be behind it. CDR3 region: CASSKALRGDGAFF. DNA for the CDR3: TGTGCCAGCAGTAAAGCGCTTCGGGGGGACGGGGCTTTCTTT. The V and J genes are TRBV6-1 and TRBJ1-1; D is perhaps TRBD1 (5 bases). The CDR3 has 14 residues. Germline V gene lookup returns CDR1 MNHNS and CDR2 SASEGT.

This sequence joins TRBV5-1 and TRBJ1-1, with 9 bases lining up with TRBD1. CDR3 length: 14 amino acids. The V segment lost 4 bases and the J segment 5 bases; nucleotides outside the gene matches: 6. Germline lookup yields CDR1 SGHRS and CDR2 YFSETQ. The CDR3 DNA follows: TGCGCCAGCAGCGGACCGGGACAGGGTACTGAAGCTTTCTTT. Translated, it gives CASSGPGQGTEAFF. The full variable domain, rest sourced from reference TRBV5-1 and TRBJ1-1, is KAGVTQTPRYLIKTRGQQVTLSCSPISGHRSVSWYQQTPGQGLQFLFEYFSETQRNKGNFPGRFSGRQFSNSRSEMNVSTLELGDSALYLCASSGPGQGTEAFFGQGTRLTVV.

This clone appeared a few times. This rearrangement joins TRBV19 to TRBJ1-5, with TRBD1 matching 8 bases. Germline V gene data show CDR1 as LNHDA and CDR2 as SQIVND (reference sequence). The CDR3 contains 14 residues. Unmatched junction bases numbered 10, after V lost 6 bases and J lost 9 bases. The CDR3 coding sequence is TGTGCCAGTAGATCAGACAGGGGCGCACGGCCCCAGCATTTT. The encoded protein is CASRSDRGARPQHF. Full variable domain (outside the CDR3, taken from reference TRBV19 and TRBJ1-5): DGGITQSPKYLFRKEGQNVTLSCEQNLNHDAMYWYRQDPGQGLRLIYYSQIVNDFQKGDIAEGYSVSREKKESFPLTVTSAQKNPTAFYLCASRSDRGARPQHFGDGTRLSIL.

The chain carries TRBV10-3 and TRBJ2-7; TRBD1 might be the D (5 bases). V was pared by 2 bases and J by 0 bases, with 17 bases between. This CDR3 contains 17 residues. The germline CDR1 and CDR2 sequences are ENHRY and SYGVKD. The CDR3 spells CAISEIWEQAFSYEQYV. Here the CDR3 DNA reads TGTGCCATCAGTGAGATTTGGGAACAGGCGTTCTCCTACGAGCAGTACGTC.

The chain uses TRBV19 and TRBJ2-7, with TRBD1 as a possible D gene (5 bases). Germline CDR1 is LNHDA and CDR2 is SQIVND (reference sequence). CDR3 length equals 15 residues. V gave up 8 bases and J gave up 5 bases, with 22 bases separating them. CDR3 residues: CASFPPAGPSDEQYV. CDR3 DNA: TGTGCCAGTTTCCCTCCTGCAGGGCCCTCGGACGAGCAGTACGTC.